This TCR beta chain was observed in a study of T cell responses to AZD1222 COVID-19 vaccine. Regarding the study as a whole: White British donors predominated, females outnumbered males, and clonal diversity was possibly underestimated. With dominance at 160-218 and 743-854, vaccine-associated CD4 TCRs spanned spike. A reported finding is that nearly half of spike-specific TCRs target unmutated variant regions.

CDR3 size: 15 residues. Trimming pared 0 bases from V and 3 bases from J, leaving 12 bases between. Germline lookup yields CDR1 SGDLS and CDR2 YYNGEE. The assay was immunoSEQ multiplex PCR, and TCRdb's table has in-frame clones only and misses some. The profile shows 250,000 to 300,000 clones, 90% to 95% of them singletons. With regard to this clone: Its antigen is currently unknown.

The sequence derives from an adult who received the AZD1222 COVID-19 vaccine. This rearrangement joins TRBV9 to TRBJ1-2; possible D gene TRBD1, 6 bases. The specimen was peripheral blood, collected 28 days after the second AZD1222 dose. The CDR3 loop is CASSVDGGADYGYTF. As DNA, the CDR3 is TGTGCCAGCAGCGTAGATGGGGGGGCTGACTATGGCTACACCTTC.